A single count supports the clone carrying this T cell receptor (beta chain). As yet, its antigen is unknown. The data belong to a study of shared clonotypes between healthy human individuals. Overall study findings and caveats: A handful of donors shared roughly 5% of their naive CD4 clonotypes.

The V end lost 0 bases, the J end lost 4 bases, and 12 bases lay between the germline ends. The germline CDR1 and CDR2 sequences are SEHNR and FQNEAQ (reference sequence). This CDR3 contains 16 residues. Genomic DNA of every subset was divided equally among multiple immunoSEQ plates. TCRdb keeps only in-frame clones here, not all; method: immunoSEQ multiplex PCR. The sample carries around 1,900,000 clones, 93% recorded once. CD45RO-negative CD8 cells positively selected for CCR7 made up the naive population, which excluded terminally differentiated effector memory CD45RA+ cells. The rearrangement uses TRBV7-9 and TRBJ2-2, with D tentatively TRBD1 or TRBD2 (6 bases each). The sample consisted of naive CD8+ T cells from PBMCs. This sequence originates from a man between 18 and 35 years old in good health. Some clones in this sample may be carry-over from other donors' samples. DNA of the CDR3: TGTGCCAGCAGCTTAGCGGAGGGGGTGCGCACCGGGGAGCTGTTTTTT. Protein product: CASSLAEGVRTGELFF.